This TCR beta chain stems from a study of T cell repertoires in ileal Crohn's disease. Study-wide results and caveats: The median delay to postoperative endoscopy was about 7 months.

The method was immunoSEQ multiplex PCR; TCRdb's version includes in-frame clones alone and lacks a portion of them. The table lists about 13,000 clones, roughly 73% of them singletons, with 8.6% in the top ten. Regarding this clone: Antigen unknown.

CDR1 and CDR2 from the germline V gene are SGDLS and YYNGEE. This CDR3 region has 15 residues. Deletions cut 0 bases from V and 6 bases from J, with 12 bases between. Time point given: neoterminal ileum biopsy at postoperative endoscopy, about 6 months after surgery. Sequenced sample: ileal tissue. The V call is TRBV9, the J call TRBJ2-2; D remains ambiguous. The TCR sequence derives from an adult with Crohn's disease. As DNA, the CDR3 is TGTGCCAGCAGCGTAGGGTGGGGTTTAGCCGGGGAGCTGTTTTTT. Amino acid sequence: CASSVGWGLAGELFF.